The 31 T cell receptor beta chains reported below all come from one sample, sequenced in a study of T cell clusters in autoimmune cytopenias. TRB amplification used around 0.25 ug of peripheral blood genomic DNA. TRB rearrangements were amplified by touch-down multiplex PCR with mixed TRB-A/B primers. Each CDR3 protein gets one entry in TCRdb, which reprocessed the multiplex PCR reads and gives no DNA. This table holds 5,000 to 6,500 distinct CDR3 sequences. Sequencing was done on a sample of peripheral blood. These receptors originate from a human donor with an autoimmune cytopenia or autoimmune hepatitis (not recorded which).

Judged by frequency, this clonotype is medium-sized. The chain is built from TRBV19 and TRBJ1-4; TCRdb designates TRBD1, a call that cannot be tested without DNA. Per germline, CDR1 LNHDA and CDR2 SQIVND (reference sequence). The CDR3 consists of 15 residues. CDR3: CASSSAPEGNEKLFF.

J is TRBJ2-4 and V is TRBV20-1; TCRdb calls TRBD1, which cannot be checked without DNA. Germline values: CDR1 DFQATT, CDR2 SNEGSKA (reference sequence). The CDR3 is 15 amino acids. CDR3 residues: CSARASGWAKNIQYF.

Frequency places this clonotype as medium-sized. The chain employs TRBV5-6 and TRBJ1-2; TCRdb's D call, TRBD1, is unchecked because there is no DNA. Looked up from germline, CDR1 is SGHDT and CDR2 is YYEEEE. The CDR3 covers 14 residues. CDR3: CASSLTGANYGYTF.

This clonotype is labeled medium-sized based on frequency. V gene TRBV18 combines with J gene TRBJ2-7; the D call from TCRdb, TRBD1, cannot be confirmed without DNA. The CDR3 covers 13 residues. Germline V CDR1 and CDR2: KGHSH, LQKENI. CDR3 protein: CASSPDRGAEQYF.

This clonotype is medium-sized by frequency. V and J are TRBV6-5 and TRBJ1-2; TCRdb gives TRBD1 as the D gene, but with no DNA this cannot be confirmed. CDR1 is MNHEY, CDR2 SVGAGI, per germline. The CDR3 contains 13 residues. The CDR3 region is CASTKGSNYGYTF.

This clonotype counts as medium-sized (0.01 to 0.1%) by frequency. The chain links TRBV18 to TRBJ2-7; the TCRdb D gene call, TRBD1, has no DNA to confirm it. The CDR3 loop spans 15 amino acids. Germline values: CDR1 KGHSH, CDR2 LQKENI. This CDR3 reads CASSPLTGTQGEQYF.

This chain links TRBV4-3 with TRBJ2-7; checking the TCRdb D call of TRBD1 is not possible without DNA. Germline V gene lookup returns CDR1 LGHNA and CDR2 YSLEER. The CDR3 is made up of 16 amino acids. The CDR3 spells CASSRDRDGLAYEQYF.

By frequency, this clonotype is medium-sized. This chain joins TRBV6-2 or TRBV6-3 and TRBJ2-1; the D gene TCRdb calls, TRBD2, cannot be checked with no DNA. There are 15 residues in the CDR3. The germline gives CDR1 MNHEY, CDR2 SVGEGT. This CDR3 is CASSEKEDGYNEQFF.

The V and J genes are TRBV5-4 and TRBJ1-1; TCRdb's D call, TRBD1, is unchecked because there is no DNA. The length of the CDR3 is 14 residues. In germline, CDR1 is SGHNT, CDR2 YYREEE (reference sequence). CDR3 sequence: CASSSRDRGTEAFF.

The rearrangement uses TRBV19 and TRBJ1-1; TCRdb's D call of TRBD1 is untestable without DNA. Per the germline V gene, CDR1 is LNHDA and CDR2 is SQIVND (reference sequence). This CDR3 spans 13 amino acids. CDR3 loop: CASSTDRSVEAFF.

The chain links TRBV20-1 to TRBJ2-3; TCRdb returns TRBD1, unconfirmable since there is no DNA. The CDR3 is 13 residues long. Germline-derived CDR1 and CDR2 are DFQATT and SNEGSKA (reference sequence). CDR3 residues: CSARGDSTDTQYF.

In terms of frequency, this clonotype is medium-sized. This chain's CDR3 is CASSPLGGTNEKLFF. This rearrangement joins TRBV18 to TRBJ1-4. Germline CDR1 and CDR2: KGHSH and LQKENI. This CDR3 contains 15 residues.

This clonotype is labeled medium-sized based on frequency. The chain recombines TRBV5-5 with TRBJ1-2; TCRdb picks TRBD1, but there is no DNA to check that call. Germline V gene data show CDR1 as SGHKS and CDR2 as YYEKEE (reference sequence). This CDR3 is built from 15 residues. The CDR3 region is CASTPRQAQLYGYTF.

This chain uses TRBV20-1 with TRBJ2-3. Germline values: CDR1 DFQATT, CDR2 SNEGSKA (reference sequence). This CDR3 has 15 residues. The CDR3 reads CSARHGRAKTDTQYF.

The gene calls are TRBV6-6 and TRBJ2-3; lacking DNA, the TRBD1 call made by TCRdb goes unchecked. Germline V gene data show CDR1 as MNHNY and CDR2 as SVGAGI (reference sequence). The CDR3 is 14 amino acids. The CDR3 sequence: CASSPLLSKDTQYF.

This chain links TRBV6-2 or TRBV6-3 with TRBJ2-7. This CDR3 is built from 15 residues. Germline V gene sequence: CDR1 MNHEY, CDR2 SVGEGT. CDR3 amino acids: CASSEAGVPSYEQYF.

This clonotype is identified as medium-sized from frequency. The chain links TRBV30 to TRBJ1-4. CDR1 and CDR2 (germline): GTSNPN, SVGIG (reference sequence). This CDR3 contains 15 residues. Here the CDR3 reads CAWSVITATNEKLFF.

The genes are TRBV7-3 and TRBJ1-1. Germline V gene lookup returns CDR1 SGHTA and CDR2 FQGTGA. The CDR3 spans 20 residues. CDR3: CASSLRHPETHDALNTEAFF.

The CDR3 reads CASADRGDYGYTF. V and J are TRBV24-1 and TRBJ1-2; no DNA is available, so the TRBD1 call from TCRdb remains unchecked. This CDR3 has 13 amino acids. From germline, CDR1 is KGHDR and CDR2 SFDVKD.

The J gene is TRBJ1-1, the V gene TRBV4-3. This CDR3 comprises 15 residues. Germline V gene lookup returns CDR1 LGHNA and CDR2 YSLEER. The CDR3 loop is CASSQEGRGDTEAFF.

The V gene is TRBV4-3, the J gene TRBJ2-1; as DNA is missing, the TRBD1 call by TCRdb cannot be tested. This CDR3 region has 16 residues. From germline, CDR1 is LGHNA and CDR2 YSLEER. CDR3 amino acids: CASSQEHGGGHNEQFF.

J is TRBJ2-1 and V is TRBV18; TCRdb names TRBD1, which stays unverified in the absence of DNA. The CDR3 spans 13 residues. Germline V gene data show CDR1 as KGHSH and CDR2 as LQKENI. The CDR3 is CASSPQDGAEQFF. Together with reference TRBV18 and TRBJ2-1, the CDR3 gives the full variable domain: NAGVMQNPRHLVRRRGQEARLRCSPMKGHSHVYWYRQLPEEGLKFMVYLQKENIIDESGMPKERFSAEFPKEGPSILRIQQVVRGDSAAYFCASSPQDGAEQFFGPGTRLTVL.

The V and J genes are TRBV7-2 and TRBJ1-2; TCRdb selects TRBD1, and the lack of DNA leaves this call unchecked. Germline assignment: CDR1 SGHTA and CDR2 FQGNSA. CDR3 length: 14 residues. The CDR3 sequence is CASSLSSGVDGYTF.

According to its frequency, this clonotype is medium-sized. This chain joins TRBV18 and TRBJ2-2; TCRdb lists TRBD2, though no DNA is available to test this call. The CDR3 runs to 18 residues. Germline values: CDR1 KGHSH, CDR2 LQKENI. The CDR3 region is CASSPNRAGGPNTGELFF.

Measured by frequency, this clonotype is medium-sized. This chain's CDR3 is CASRPGTGDTGELFF. The chain links TRBV19 to TRBJ2-2; the TCRdb D gene call, TRBD1, has no DNA to confirm it. There are 15 residues in the CDR3. Germline-derived CDR1 and CDR2 are LNHDA and SQIVND (reference sequence).

According to its frequency, this clonotype is medium-sized. CDR3 protein: CASSIPGQASYEQYF. The chain employs TRBV19 and TRBJ2-7; as DNA is missing, the TRBD1 call by TCRdb cannot be tested. The CDR3 totals 15 residues. The germline V gene has CDR1 LNHDA and CDR2 SQIVND (reference sequence).

The rearrangement uses TRBV11-2 and TRBJ2-3; the D gene TCRdb calls, TRBD1, cannot be checked with no DNA. This CDR3 is 15 amino acids long. From germline, CDR1 is SGHAT and CDR2 FQNNGV. The CDR3 reads CASSSGTASTDTQYF.

The chain combines TRBV29-1 with TRBJ1-5; TCRdb selects TRBD1, and the lack of DNA leaves this call unchecked. Germline CDR1 is SQVTM and CDR2 is ANQGSEA. There are 15 residues in the CDR3. CDR3 residues: CSVGWTGVTSQPQHF.

This clonotype registers medium-sized by frequency. V gene TRBV18 combines with J gene TRBJ2-2; checking the TCRdb D call of TRBD1 is not possible without DNA. This CDR3 is 16 amino acids long. Germline V gene sequence: CDR1 KGHSH, CDR2 LQKENI. The CDR3 loop reads CASSPGQGANTGELFF.

V and J are TRBV18 and TRBJ1-1. There are 14 residues in the CDR3. The V gene's germline CDR1 is KGHSH and CDR2 LQKENI. The CDR3 is CASSLTKSQTEAFF.

This chain's CDR3 is CASSRDGRWGGELFF. The chain uses TRBV7-3 and TRBJ2-2; the D call of TRBD1 rests on TCRdb alone, since no DNA is present to check it. The germline gives CDR1 SGHTA, CDR2 FQGTGA. The CDR3 runs to 15 residues.